This TCR beta chain stems from a study of human T cells and chemical hapten exposure. Germline CDR1 is KGHDR and CDR2 is SFDVKD. The CDR3 is 16 amino acids. V was pared by 3 bases and J by 6 bases, with 17 bases between. Single cDNA molecules in the library carried unique molecular identifiers attached during preparation. TCRdb passed the RACE reads through MiXCR, listing each CDR3 protein once. The table has roughly 110,000 distinct CDR3 sequences, about 12% seen once. Study conclusions and caveats: TCRs exceeding a frequency of 1 in 1000 stayed unchanged under DPC sensitization.

Many counts were recorded for this clonotype. What it binds is not known. Indicated time point: pre-sensitization, week 0. Indicated treatment: therapeutic diphenylcyclopropenone sensitization with weekly scalp DPC. This TCR was sampled from a woman aged 45 to 65 with alopecia areata. Some clones in this sample may be carry-over from other donors' samples. V usage is TRBV24-1 and J usage is TRBJ1-5, with D unresolved. This material consisted of whole blood, taken in connection with sensitization to the hapten diphenylcyclopropenone (DPC). The CDR3 coding sequence is TGTGCCACCAGTGATCGCGCCCAGGAACCCCCTCAGCCCCAGCATTTT. Translating it yields CATSDRAQEPPQPQHF.